These 9 T cell receptor beta chains came from one sample sequenced in a study of blood T cell repertoires in COVID-19. Here immunoSEQ multiplex PCR was the method, and the copy in TCRdb shows in-frame clones only, minus some. Of approximately 160,000 clones listed, approximately 80% are singletons. Sequencing was done on a sample of PBMCs or T cells enriched from blood (not recorded which). All receptors come from a woman aged 45-65 years who had recovered from COVID-19.

The chain combines TRBV7-2 with TRBJ1-4; TRBD1 is a possible D gene (5 bases). Germline loops: CDR1 SGHTA, CDR2 FQGNSA. The V gene lost 1 base and the J gene lost 5 bases, with 11 bases spanning the gap. This CDR3 contains 15 residues. The DNA of the CDR3 is TGTGCCAGCAGCTTAGGGGGCCGTTTAAATGAAAAACTGTTTTTT. Its translation: CASSLGGRLNEKLFF. Filled out from reference TRBV7-2 and TRBJ1-4, the complete variable domain reads GAGVSQSPSNKVTEKGKDVELRCDPISGHTALYWYRQSLGQGLEFLIYFQGNSAPDKSGLPSDRFSAERTGGSVSTLTIQRTQQEDSAVYLCASSLGGRLNEKLFFGSGTQLSVL.

J is TRBJ2-5 and V is TRBV12-3 or TRBV12-4; D possibly corresponds to TRBD1 (6 bases). The CDR3 length is 13 residues. V dropped 6 bases and J dropped 3 bases, with 11 bases sitting between them. CDR3 in amino acids: CASSQWDKETQYF. CDR3 DNA: TGTGCCAGCAGCCAGTGGGACAAAGAGACCCAGTACTTC.

The genes are TRBV7-3 and TRBJ2-1, with 7 bases fitting TRBD2. There are 14 residues in the CDR3. Germline loops: CDR1 SGHTA, CDR2 FQGTGA. V dropped 7 bases and J dropped 3; count of bases not matched to a gene: 6. CDR3 sequence (DNA): TGTGCCAGCAAGCCCGGGGGGTTCTACAATGAGCAGTTCTTC. Residues: CASKPGGFYNEQFF.

The chain links TRBV12-3 or TRBV12-4 to TRBJ1-2; perhaps TRBD1 as D (5 bases). V was trimmed by 2 bases and J by 6 bases, leaving 10 bases between them. The CDR3 is made up of 13 amino acids. In nucleotides, the CDR3 is TGTGCCAGCAGTTTACGGTGGGGGGATGGCTACACCTTC. Its protein product is CASSLRWGDGYTF.

The rearrangement uses TRBV27 and TRBJ1-3, with a tentative D call TRBD1 (5 bases). V shed 1 base and J shed 2 bases, with 12 bases lying between them. Germline V gene data show CDR1 as MNHEY and CDR2 as SMNVEV (reference sequence). The CDR3 contains 16 residues. CDR3 nucleotides: TGTGCCAGCAGTTTATTCGGGGGGATCGCTGGAAACACCATATATTTT. Translating gives CASSLFGGIAGNTIYF.

This clone was counted once. V gene TRBV27 combines with J gene TRBJ2-1; a weak D match, TRBD1 (5 bases). This CDR3 region has 14 residues. V was pared by 2 bases and J by 4 bases, with 9 bases between. Germline lookup yields CDR1 MNHEY and CDR2 SMNVEV (reference sequence). The CDR3 reads CASSLLRGYNEQFF. Written as DNA, the CDR3 is TGTGCCAGCAGTTTACTTAGGGGTTACAATGAGCAGTTCTTC.

The sample holds a few counts of this clone. This rearrangement joins TRBV27 to TRBJ1-5; D is undetermined. The ends were cut back, 6 bases at V and 0 bases at J, with 6 bases in the middle. The germline gives CDR1 MNHEY, CDR2 SMNVEV (reference sequence). The CDR3 is made up of 13 amino acids. The CDR3 spells CASRRNSNQPQHF. The DNA for the CDR3 is TGTGCCAGCAGGAGGAATAGCAATCAGCCCCAGCATTTT.

The chain recombines TRBV7-9 with TRBJ1-2; 9 nucleotides line up with TRBD1. CDR1 is SEHNR, CDR2 FQNEAQ, per germline (reference sequence). The CDR3 sequence is 18 residues long. The junction had 18 bases not matched to a gene; V was cut back by 2 bases and J by 8 bases. In nucleotides, the CDR3 is TGTGCCAGCAGCTTATGGTCCCTAACAGGGGGCGCGGGCGGCGGCTACACCTTC. Residues: CASSLWSLTGGAGGGYTF.

V usage is TRBV4-1 and J usage is TRBJ2-6; D is uncertain. Looked up from germline, CDR1 is MGHRA and CDR2 is YSYEKL. V lost 0 bases, J lost 0 bases, and 9 bases lay in between. The length of the CDR3 is 17 residues. As DNA, the CDR3 is TGCGCCAGCAGCCAAGATGAGGAAACCTCTGGGGCCAACGTCCTGACTTTC. Encoded protein: CASSQDEETSGANVLTF.